This T cell receptor (beta chain) was retrieved from a study of early T cells in non-severe SARS-CoV-2 infection. Study summary: With bulk RNA from unsorted whole blood as input, sequencing yielded unpaired chains.

This clonotype was detected a few times. Its matching antigen is unknown. Germline lookup yields CDR1 SEHNR and CDR2 FQNEAQ (reference sequence). CDR3 length: 15 residues. J was trimmed by 1 base and V by 5 bases; bases with no gene match: 7. Individual cDNA molecules were tagged with unique molecular identifiers, the study reported. One entry per CDR3 protein, called by TCRdb with MiXCR from the 5' RACE reads. The top ten clones hold roughly 10% of a sample with about 48,000 distinct CDR3 sequences, less than 15% of them seen once. Study-level points and caveats: Database matching using VDJdb favored anti-spike CD8 responses, with private and CD4 specificities left missing.

The material sequenced was whole blood. This sequence was found in an adult who was a healthcare worker with PCR-confirmed SARS-CoV-2 infection or an uninfected control (not recorded which). The V call is TRBV7-9, the J call TRBJ2-5; 7 nucleotides agree with TRBD2. The DNA of the CDR3 is TGTGCCAGCAGCCCCGCCGGGACTACCCAAGAGACCCAGTACTTC. It codes for CASSPAGTTQETQYF.